The source of this TCR beta chain is a study of blood T cell repertoires in COVID-19. The overall study: From T cells, B-cell-depleted T cells, or PBMCs came the material, which was cDNA or gDNA.

The CDR3 runs 15 residues. V trimming: 4 bases; J trimming: 4 bases; junction bases outside the gene matches: 3. Germline CDR1 KGHSH, CDR2 LQKENI. Assay used: immunoSEQ multiplex PCR; TCRdb lists only in-frame clones, some missing. Of some 320,000 clones in the sample, 90% were seen once. Sequences were obtained from PBMCs or T cells enriched from blood (not recorded which). The sequence was obtained from a man between 60 and 70 years old who had recovered from COVID-19. The chain couples TRBV18 to TRBJ1-5; 11 positions agree with TRBD1. CDR3 protein: CASSLGTGGNQPQHF. Here the CDR3 DNA reads TGTGCCAGCTCACTAGGGACAGGGGGTAATCAGCCCCAGCATTTT.